One and the same sample provided the 25 T cell receptor beta chains below, sequenced in a study of cytomegalovirus exposure and HLA in healthy donors. A multiplex PCR was run with 60 Vbeta primers and 13 Jbeta primers. TCRdb's table, derived via immunoSEQ multiplex PCR, lists solely in-frame clones and lacks some. Among over 150,000 clones listed, approximately 80% were seen once. The sequenced sample consisted of PBMCs. The receptors derive from a woman in her 30s in good health and CMV-seropositive.

This clone was detected only once. The genes are TRBV18 and TRBJ1-2, with TRBD1 as a possible D gene (6 bases). This CDR3 comprises 15 residues. V was cut by 2 bases and J by 3 bases, with 13 bases left in between. Germline CDR1 is KGHSH and CDR2 is LQKENI. The CDR3 sequence is CASSPNSAGDYGYTF. The CDR3 region has the DNA TGTGCCAGCTCACCAAATTCGGCAGGGGACTATGGCTACACCTTC.

This clone has just one count. This chain links TRBV6-5 with TRBJ2-1; 9 bases align to TRBD1. CDR1 and CDR2 (germline): MNHEY, SVGAGI. Trimming took 0 bases from V and 5 from J; bases not matched to a gene: 5. This CDR3 comprises 16 residues. This chain's CDR3 is CASSYSRQGGDNEQFF. The CDR3 region has the DNA TGTGCCAGCAGTTACTCGAGACAGGGGGGGGACAATGAGCAGTTCTTC.

This clone was found once. This chain's CDR3 is CASSLPGRDEAFF. DNA for the CDR3: TGTGCCAGCAGCCTACCTGGGAGGGATGAAGCTTTCTTT. This sequence joins TRBV6-1 and TRBJ1-1, with D unresolved. With 6 bases removed from V and 7 bases from J, the gap between germline ends came to 15 bases. The CDR3 sequence is 13 residues long. Germline-derived CDR1 and CDR2 are MNHNS and SASEGT.

This clone has only a few counts. This chain connects TRBV5-1 to TRBJ1-4; D perhaps matches TRBD1 (5 bases). Germline assignment: CDR1 SGHRS and CDR2 YFSETQ. The ends were cut back, 5 bases at V and 8 bases at J, with 13 bases in the middle. The CDR3 loop spans 13 amino acids. CDR3 sequence reads: CASSRGKEEKLFF. The DNA for the CDR3 is TGCGCCAGCAGTCGGGGGAAGGAGGAAAAACTGTTTTTT.

This clone has only one observation. The chain couples TRBV4-2 to TRBJ1-3, with no clear D. Trimming stripped 3 bases from V and 4 bases from J, with 10 bases between. Germline V gives CDR1 LGHNA, CDR2 YNFKEQ. The CDR3 loop spans 14 amino acids. CDR3 in DNA: TGTGCCAGCAGCCAGCGGGGTCACGGAAACACCATATATTTT. Its translation is CASSQRGHGNTIYF.

The CDR3: CASSVRLGLVNNEQFF. The CDR3 bases are TGTGCCAGCAGCGTTCGCCTGGGACTAGTAAACAATGAGCAGTTCTTC. This chain connects TRBV9 to TRBJ2-1; the match to TRBD2 covers 8 bases. Germline trimming cut 2 bases from V and 5 bases from J; bases unmatched to any gene: 9. Germline lookup yields CDR1 SGDLS and CDR2 YYNGEE. The CDR3 is made up of 16 amino acids.

The chain is built from TRBV27 and TRBJ1-5, with a possible D match to TRBD1 (5 bases). Germline CDR1 and CDR2: MNHEY and SMNVEV (reference sequence). V dropped 7 bases and J dropped 4 bases, with 11 bases sitting between them. CDR3 length equals 13 residues. CDR3 DNA: TGTGCCAGCAAAGGACACCCGAATCAGCCCCAGCATTTT. This encodes CASKGHPNQPQHF.

The chain links TRBV15 to TRBJ2-7, with D hard to call. The CDR3 loop spans 15 amino acids. From germline, CDR1 is LNHNV and CDR2 YYDKDF (reference sequence). Trimming removed 2 bases at V and 2 bases at J, with 13 bases between. CDR3 protein: CATSRYYPSTYEQYF. CDR3 DNA: TGTGCCACCAGCAGATACTACCCGTCCACCTACGAGCAGTACTTC.

The rearrangement links TRBV6-4 to TRBJ1-5, with a possible D match to TRBD1 (6 bases). Germline CDR1 reads MRHNA; CDR2 reads SNTAGT. The CDR3 totals 13 residues. Trimming removed 0 bases from V and 10 bases from J, with 10 bases in between. The DNA of the CDR3 is TGTGCCAGCAGTGACTCGGCGACAGGACCCCAGCATTTT. This codes for CASSDSATGPQHF.

The CDR3 spells CASSPSTGELNNEQFF. The CDR3 nucleotides are TGTGCCAGCAGTCCATCGACAGGAGAACTGAACAATGAGCAGTTCTTC. The chain recombines TRBV27 with TRBJ2-1; D is possibly TRBD1 (6 bases). Trimming cost V 5 bases and J 5 bases, with 19 bases left between them. CDR1 is MNHEY and CDR2 is SMNVEV in the germline V gene (reference sequence). CDR3 length: 16 residues.

This rearrangement joins TRBV19 to TRBJ1-1, with 10 bases lining up with TRBD1. V shed 6 bases, J shed 1 base, and the junction held 11 bases outside the gene matches. Germline CDR1 and CDR2: LNHDA and SQIVND (reference sequence). The CDR3 loop spans 17 amino acids. The CDR3 coding sequence is TGTGCCAGTAGATCGGGCCCGAGACAGGGGGCGAACACTGAAGCTTTCTTT. Translated: CASRSGPRQGANTEAFF. The complete variable domain, with remaining parts taken from reference TRBV19 and TRBJ1-1, reads DGGITQSPKYLFRKEGQNVTLSCEQNLNHDAMYWYRQDPGQGLRLIYYSQIVNDFQKGDIAEGYSVSREKKESFPLTVTSAQKNPTAFYLCASRSGPRQGANTEAFFGQGTRLTVV.

This clone was seen just once. The V gene is TRBV5-1, the J gene TRBJ2-1; 9 bases line up with TRBD2. This CDR3 contains 16 residues. CDR1 is SGHRS, CDR2 YFSETQ, per germline. Trimming cost V 1 base and J 6 bases; bases outside gene matches: 8. This CDR3 is CASSLNGGGGRNEQFF. The CDR3 DNA is TGCGCCAGCAGCTTGAACGGCGGGGGGGGTCGCAATGAGCAGTTCTTC. The complete variable domain, with remaining parts taken from reference TRBV5-1 and TRBJ2-1, reads KAGVTQTPRYLIKTRGQQVTLSCSPISGHRSVSWYQQTPGQGLQFLFEYFSETQRNKGNFPGRFSGRQFSNSRSEMNVSTLELGDSALYLCASSLNGGGGRNEQFFGPGTRLTVL.

As concerns this clone: Distinct nucleotide sequences in the sample also encode this CDR3. The chain couples TRBV6-5 to TRBJ2-7; 9 positions agree with TRBD1. The CDR3 totals 13 residues. Germline V lookup: CDR1 MNHEY, CDR2 SVGAGI. Trimming cost V 7 bases and J 11 bases; bases outside gene matches: 12. The CDR3 here is CASTVTGGQREYF. The CDR3 DNA is TGTGCCAGCACCGTGACAGGGGGACAACGTGAGTACTTC.

The chain joins TRBV10-3 to TRBJ2-1; 9 nucleotides agree with TRBD2. The CDR3 has 16 amino acids. V gave up 0 bases and J gave up 5 bases; unmatched junction bases: 5. Germline V gene sequence: CDR1 ENHRY, CDR2 SYGVKD. In DNA, the CDR3 is TGTGCCATCAGTGAGTCGCTAGCGGGGCGAAACAATGAGCAGTTCTTC. This gives the protein CAISESLAGRNNEQFF.

The chain uses TRBV6-5 and TRBJ2-5; D uncertain. The CDR3 is 13 amino acids. Germline V gives CDR1 MNHEY, CDR2 SVGAGI. V was clipped by 7 bases and J by 1 base, with 10 bases between them. CDR3 amino acids: CASTRRPQETQYF. In DNA form, the CDR3 reads TGTGCCAGCACCCGGCGGCCCCAAGAGACCCAGTACTTC.

This chain connects TRBV28 to TRBJ1-2; no clear D. The V end was cut by 4 bases, the J end by 5 bases, with 8 bases between. The CDR3 sequence is 12 residues long. Per germline, CDR1 MDHEN and CDR2 SYDVKM. CDR3 loop: CASSSNRYGYTF. The CDR3 bases are TGTGCCAGCAGTTCCAACAGATATGGCTACACCTTC.

This sequence joins TRBV13 and TRBJ1-5; the match to TRBD1 covers 7 bases. CDR1 is PRHDT, CDR2 FYEKMQ, per germline (reference sequence). The CDR3 has 13 residues. V trimming: 6 bases; J trimming: 7 bases; junction bases outside the gene matches: 6. The CDR3 sequence is CASSPTGKQPQHF. DNA of the CDR3: TGTGCCAGCAGTCCGACAGGGAAACAGCCCCAGCATTTT.

This chain joins TRBV28 and TRBJ1-2, with TRBD1 matching over 8 bases. Trimming took 5 bases from V and 4 from J; bases not matched to a gene: 9. The CDR3 is 15 residues long. Germline V gives CDR1 MDHEN, CDR2 SYDVKM. This CDR3 is CASSQPGQVVYGYTF. CDR3 nucleotides: TGTGCCAGCAGTCAACCGGGACAGGTGGTCTATGGCTACACCTTC.

The rearrangement joins TRBV5-6 to TRBJ1-5; TRBD1 agrees at 7 bases. The CDR3 is made up of 15 amino acids. Trimming cost V 4 bases and J 5 bases; bases outside gene matches: 9. Germline CDR1 SGHDT, CDR2 YYEEEE. As DNA, the CDR3 is TGTGCCAGCAGCGTCTACGACAGGGCACATCAGCCCCAGCATTTT. This translates into CASSVYDRAHQPQHF.

This chain connects TRBV11-2 to TRBJ2-3, with a possible D match to TRBD2 (6 bases). Germline CDR1 reads SGHAT; CDR2 reads FQNNGV. The germline V and J ends were trimmed by 1 base and 5 bases, with 13 bases remaining between them. The CDR3 consists of 15 residues. The CDR3 sequence: CASSLGGAGRDTQYF. CDR3 nucleotide sequence: TGTGCCAGCAGCTTAGGAGGCGCGGGGCGAGATACGCAGTATTTT.

The chain recombines TRBV7-2 with TRBJ2-5; 8 nucleotides align to TRBD1. The length of the CDR3 is 15 residues. CDR1 SGHTA and CDR2 FQGNSA come from the germline V gene. V dropped 1 base and J dropped 4; count of bases not matched to a gene: 5. CDR3 residues: CASSLGGQGGETQYF. DNA for the CDR3: TGTGCCAGCAGCTTAGGCGGACAGGGTGGAGAGACCCAGTACTTC. Variable domain in full (rest from reference TRBV7-2 and TRBJ2-5): GAGVSQSPSNKVTEKGKDVELRCDPISGHTALYWYRQSLGQGLEFLIYFQGNSAPDKSGLPSDRFSAERTGGSVSTLTIQRTQQEDSAVYLCASSLGGQGGETQYFGPGTRLLVL.

The V call is TRBV10-3, the J call TRBJ1-3; tentative D call: TRBD1 (5 bases). Germline loops: CDR1 ENHRY, CDR2 SYGVKD. The CDR3 length is 15 residues. V was clipped by 6 bases and J by 9 bases, with 21 bases between them. The CDR3 DNA sequence: TGTGCCATCAGGGTCAGCAGGGAAGGGTCGGCCACCATATATTTT. Translated, it gives CAIRVSREGSATIYF.

This rearrangement joins TRBV2 to TRBJ2-3; no clear D. The CDR3 is 13 residues long. Germline V CDR1 and CDR2: SNHLY, FYNNEI. Trimming pared 7 bases from V and 3 bases from J, leaving 11 bases between. Here the CDR3 reads CASTMQRTDTQYF. The CDR3 region has the DNA TGTGCCAGCACGATGCAACGGACAGATACGCAGTATTTT.

This clone was detected once. The chain employs TRBV30 and TRBJ2-4, with D maybe TRBD1 (5 bases). V was cut by 2 bases and J by 0 bases, with 14 bases left in between. Germline CDR1 GTSNPN, CDR2 SVGIG (reference sequence). The CDR3 sequence is 16 residues long. CDR3: CAWSRDRVLAKNIQYF. CDR3 DNA sequence: TGTGCCTGGAGTCGTGACAGAGTGTTAGCCAAAAACATTCAGTACTTC.

The rearrangement joins TRBV19 to TRBJ2-3, with D possibly TRBD1 on 5 matching bases. Germline V CDR1 and CDR2: LNHDA, SQIVND (reference sequence). Trimming shortened V by 1 base and J by 3 bases, and 17 bases separated the two germline ends. CDR3 length: 17 amino acids. The CDR3 reads CASSIGTPRVGTDTQYF. For the CDR3, the DNA is TGTGCCAGTAGTATAGGAACCCCCAGGGTTGGGACAGATACGCAGTATTTT.